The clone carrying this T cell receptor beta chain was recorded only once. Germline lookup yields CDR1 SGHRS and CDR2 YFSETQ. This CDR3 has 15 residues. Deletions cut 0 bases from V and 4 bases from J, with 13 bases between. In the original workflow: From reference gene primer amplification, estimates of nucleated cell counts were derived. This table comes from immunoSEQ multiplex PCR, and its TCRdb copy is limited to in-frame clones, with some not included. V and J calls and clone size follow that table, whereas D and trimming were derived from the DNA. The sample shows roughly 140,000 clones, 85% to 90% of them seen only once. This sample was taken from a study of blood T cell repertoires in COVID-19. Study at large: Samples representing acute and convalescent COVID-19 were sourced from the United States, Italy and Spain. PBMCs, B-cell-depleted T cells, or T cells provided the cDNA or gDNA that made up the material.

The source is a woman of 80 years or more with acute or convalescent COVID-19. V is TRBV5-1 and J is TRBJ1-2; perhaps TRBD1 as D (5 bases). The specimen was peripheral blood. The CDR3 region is CASSLGIIQGYGYTF. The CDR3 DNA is TGCGCCAGCAGCTTGGGGATAATCCAGGGCTATGGCTACACCTTC.